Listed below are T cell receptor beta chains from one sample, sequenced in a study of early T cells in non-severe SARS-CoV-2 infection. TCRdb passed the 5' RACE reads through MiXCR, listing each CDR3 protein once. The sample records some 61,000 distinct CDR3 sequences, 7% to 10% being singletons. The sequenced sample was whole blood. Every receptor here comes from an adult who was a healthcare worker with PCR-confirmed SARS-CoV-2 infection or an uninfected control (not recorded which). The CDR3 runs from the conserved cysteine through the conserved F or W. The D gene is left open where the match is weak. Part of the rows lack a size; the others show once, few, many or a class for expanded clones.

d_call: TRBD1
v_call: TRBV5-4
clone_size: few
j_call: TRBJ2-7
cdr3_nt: TGTGCCAGCAGCCGACCTGGGACAGGGGAAGCCGAGCAGTACTTC
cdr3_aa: CASSRPGTGEAEQYF

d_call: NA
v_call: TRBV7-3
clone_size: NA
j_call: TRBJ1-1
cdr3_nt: TGTGCCAGCAGCTTACAGGGGAAGACTGAAGCTTTCTTT
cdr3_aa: CASSLQGKTEAFF

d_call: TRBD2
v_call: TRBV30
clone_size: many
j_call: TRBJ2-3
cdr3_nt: TGTGCCTGGAGTGTACTAGCGGGGGGAACGGCAGATACGCAGTATTTT
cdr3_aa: CAWSVLAGGTADTQYF

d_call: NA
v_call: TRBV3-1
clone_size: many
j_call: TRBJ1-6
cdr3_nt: TGTGCCAGCAGCCAAGATGGGAGGGCTCGATCACCCCTCCACTTT
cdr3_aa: CASSQDGRARSPLHF

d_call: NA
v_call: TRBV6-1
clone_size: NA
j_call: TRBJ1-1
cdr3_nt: TGTGCCAGCCGCCTTTTGAACACTGAAGCTTTCTTT
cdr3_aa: CASRLLNTEAFF

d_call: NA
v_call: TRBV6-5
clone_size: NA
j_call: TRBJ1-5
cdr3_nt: TGTGCCAGCAGGGCAGGGTACAATCAGCCCCAGCATTTT
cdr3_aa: CASRAGYNQPQHF

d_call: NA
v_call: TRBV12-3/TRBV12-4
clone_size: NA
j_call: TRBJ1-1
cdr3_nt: TGTGCCAGCAGATCAAGACGCGGGAACACTGAAGCTTTCTTT
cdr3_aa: CASRSRRGNTEAFF

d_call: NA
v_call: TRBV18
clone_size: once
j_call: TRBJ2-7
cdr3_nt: TGTGCCAGCTCATCCGGGACGGCCACCTACGAGCAGTACTTC
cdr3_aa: CASSSGTATYEQYF

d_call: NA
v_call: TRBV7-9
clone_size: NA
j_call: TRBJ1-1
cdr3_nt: TGTGCCAGCAGTTTACAGGGTTTGTCTGAAGCTTTCTTT
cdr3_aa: CASSLQGLSEAFF

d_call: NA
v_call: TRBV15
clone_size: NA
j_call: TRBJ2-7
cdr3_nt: TGTGCCACCAGCAGAGATGTTGCGTACGAGCAGTACTTC
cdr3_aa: CATSRDVAYEQYF